A single T cell receptor (beta chain) is shown here with its context. This sample stems from a study of shared T cell receptors in the human thymus. The germline CDR1 and CDR2 sequences are SGDLS and YYNGEE. The CDR3 runs to 15 residues. Trimming at V came to 3 bases and at J to 9 bases, leaving 9 bases not matched to a gene. Only in-frame clones appear in the TCRdb table, and some are missing; sequencing was by immunoSEQ multiplex PCR. Of roughly 710,000 clones listed, 80% to 90% are singletons. These data also formed part of another study, on human thymus T cells. That source notes: The sample donors, healthy Finnish infants, were having corrective surgery for congenital heart defects. An apparent bias in V and J gene usage was seen in thymic and blood repertoires. Thymic repertoires from unrelated individuals overlapped highly, related research reported.

Sequencing used thymocytes. V gene TRBV9 combines with J gene TRBJ1-6; the match to TRBD1 covers 7 bases. The receptor comes from a girl less than two years old with a congenital heart defect. DNA for the CDR3: TGTGCCAGCAGCGGACTCCGGGACAGAGGTTCACCCCTCCACTTT. Amino acids: CASSGLRDRGSPLHF. The whole variable domain, remainder taken from reference TRBV9 and TRBJ1-6, is DSGVTQTPKHLITATGQRVTLRCSPRSGDLSVYWYQQSLDQGLQFLIQYYNGEERAKGNILERFSAQQFPDLHSELNLSSLELGDSALYFCASSGLRDRGSPLHFGNGTRLTVT.